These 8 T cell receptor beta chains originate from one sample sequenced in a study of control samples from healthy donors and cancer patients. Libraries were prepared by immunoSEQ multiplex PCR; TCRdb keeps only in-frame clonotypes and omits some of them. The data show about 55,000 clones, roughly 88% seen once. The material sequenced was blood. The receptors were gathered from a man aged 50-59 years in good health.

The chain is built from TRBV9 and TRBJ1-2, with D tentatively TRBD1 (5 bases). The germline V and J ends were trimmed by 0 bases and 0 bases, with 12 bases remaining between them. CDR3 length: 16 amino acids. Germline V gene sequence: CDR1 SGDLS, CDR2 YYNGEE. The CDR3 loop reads CASSVAPGPANYGYTF. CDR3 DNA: TGTGCCAGCAGCGTAGCCCCGGGACCCGCTAACTATGGCTACACCTTC.

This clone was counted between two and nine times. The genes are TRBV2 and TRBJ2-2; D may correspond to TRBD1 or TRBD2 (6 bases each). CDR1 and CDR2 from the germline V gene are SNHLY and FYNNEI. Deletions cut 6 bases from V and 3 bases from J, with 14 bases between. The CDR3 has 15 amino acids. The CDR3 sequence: CASRRAGEDTGELFF. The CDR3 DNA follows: TGTGCCAGCAGGCGGGCAGGGGAGGACACCGGGGAGCTGTTTTTT.

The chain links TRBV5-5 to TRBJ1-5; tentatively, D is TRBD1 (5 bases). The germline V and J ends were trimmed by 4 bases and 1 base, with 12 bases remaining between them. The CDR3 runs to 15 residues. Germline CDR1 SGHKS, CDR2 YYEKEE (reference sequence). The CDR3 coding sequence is TGTGCCAGCAGCCCCGGGACGGTGAGCAATCAGCCCCAGCATTTT. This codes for CASSPGTVSNQPQHF. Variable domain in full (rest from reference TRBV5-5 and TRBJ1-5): DAGVTQSPTHLIKTRGQQVTLRCSPISGHKSVSWYQQVLGQGPQFIFQYYEKEERGRGNFPDRFSARQFPNYSSELNVNALLLGDSALYLCASSPGTVSNQPQHFGDGTRLSIL.

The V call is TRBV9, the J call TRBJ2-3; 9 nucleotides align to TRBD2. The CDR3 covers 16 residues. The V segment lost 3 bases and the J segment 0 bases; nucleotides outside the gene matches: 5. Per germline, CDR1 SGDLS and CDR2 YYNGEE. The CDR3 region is CASSDLAGISTDTQYF. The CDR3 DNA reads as TGTGCCAGCAGCGACCTAGCGGGAATTAGCACAGATACGCAGTATTTT.

The CDR3 loop reads CASSSPGVQETQYF. The CDR3 coding sequence is TGTGCCAGCAGCTCCCCAGGGGTCCAAGAGACCCAGTACTTC. J is TRBJ2-5 and V is TRBV7-9; a weak D match, TRBD1 (6 bases). V was clipped by 4 bases and J by 1 base, with 10 bases between them. Per the germline V gene, CDR1 is SEHNR and CDR2 is FQNEAQ (reference sequence). The CDR3 has 14 residues.

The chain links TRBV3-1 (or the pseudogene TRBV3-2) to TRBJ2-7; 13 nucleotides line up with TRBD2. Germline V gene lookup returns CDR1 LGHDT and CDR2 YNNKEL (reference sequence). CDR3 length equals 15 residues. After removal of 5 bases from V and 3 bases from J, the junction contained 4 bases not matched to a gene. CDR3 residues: CASSTGLAGHYEQYF. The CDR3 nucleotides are TGTGCCAGCAGCACGGGACTAGCGGGACACTACGAGCAGTACTTC.

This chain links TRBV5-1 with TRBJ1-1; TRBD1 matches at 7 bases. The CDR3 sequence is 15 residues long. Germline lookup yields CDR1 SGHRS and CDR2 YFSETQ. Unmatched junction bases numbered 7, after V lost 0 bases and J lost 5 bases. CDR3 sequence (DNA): TGCGCCAGCAGCTTGGGCGCAGGGGGAGAGACTGAAGCTTTCTTT. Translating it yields CASSLGAGGETEAFF.

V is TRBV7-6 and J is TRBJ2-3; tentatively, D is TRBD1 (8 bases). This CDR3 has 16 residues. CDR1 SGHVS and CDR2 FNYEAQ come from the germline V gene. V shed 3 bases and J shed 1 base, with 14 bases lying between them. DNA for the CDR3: TGTGCCAGCAGCTTCGGACAGGGAGGGGGCACAGATACGCAGTATTTT. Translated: CASSFGQGGGTDTQYF.